The T cell receptor beta chain under discussion was sequenced for a study of T-cell memory formation after mild COVID-19. Findings and caveats of the study: Chiefly within CM and EM were the contracting CD4+ clones; CD8+ ones were within EMRA.

TCRdb ran MiXCR on the 5' RACE reads and lists one entry per CDR3 protein. The data contain fewer than 350,000 distinct CDR3 sequences, 15% of them singletons. As to this clonotype: Its antigen remains unknown.

The CDR3 is made up of 13 amino acids. The germline gives CDR1 SGHKS, CDR2 YYEKEE (reference sequence). The V and J ends lost 0 bases and 7 bases respectively, with 7 bases between them. The receptor comes from a man aged 18 to 30 who had mild COVID-19 (a few samples of this study predate the infection). Cell type and time point are not known. What was sequenced was PBMCs or a T cell subset sorted from them (not recorded which). V gene TRBV5-5 combines with J gene TRBJ1-4; D ambiguous. CDR3 DNA sequence: TGTGCCAGCAGCTTGGAGATAGGTGAAAAACTGTTTTTT. Protein product: CASSLEIGEKLFF.